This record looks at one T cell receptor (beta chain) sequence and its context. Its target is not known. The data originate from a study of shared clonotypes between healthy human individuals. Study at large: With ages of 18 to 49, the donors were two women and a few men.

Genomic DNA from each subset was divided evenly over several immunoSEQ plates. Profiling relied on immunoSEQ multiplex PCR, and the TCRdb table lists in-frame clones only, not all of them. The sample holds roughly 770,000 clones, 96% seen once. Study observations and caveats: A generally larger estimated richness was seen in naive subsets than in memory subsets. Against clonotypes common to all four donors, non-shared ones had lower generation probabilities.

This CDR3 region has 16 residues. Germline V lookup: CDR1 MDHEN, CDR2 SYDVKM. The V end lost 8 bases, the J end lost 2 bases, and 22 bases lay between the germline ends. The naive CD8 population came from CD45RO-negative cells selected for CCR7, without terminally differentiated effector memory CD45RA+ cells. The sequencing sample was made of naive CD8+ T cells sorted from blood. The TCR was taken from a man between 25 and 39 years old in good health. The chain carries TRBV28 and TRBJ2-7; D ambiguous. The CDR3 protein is CASETTRTVNPYEQYF. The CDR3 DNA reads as TGTGCCAGCGAGACGACTCGGACGGTAAATCCCTACGAGCAGTACTTC.